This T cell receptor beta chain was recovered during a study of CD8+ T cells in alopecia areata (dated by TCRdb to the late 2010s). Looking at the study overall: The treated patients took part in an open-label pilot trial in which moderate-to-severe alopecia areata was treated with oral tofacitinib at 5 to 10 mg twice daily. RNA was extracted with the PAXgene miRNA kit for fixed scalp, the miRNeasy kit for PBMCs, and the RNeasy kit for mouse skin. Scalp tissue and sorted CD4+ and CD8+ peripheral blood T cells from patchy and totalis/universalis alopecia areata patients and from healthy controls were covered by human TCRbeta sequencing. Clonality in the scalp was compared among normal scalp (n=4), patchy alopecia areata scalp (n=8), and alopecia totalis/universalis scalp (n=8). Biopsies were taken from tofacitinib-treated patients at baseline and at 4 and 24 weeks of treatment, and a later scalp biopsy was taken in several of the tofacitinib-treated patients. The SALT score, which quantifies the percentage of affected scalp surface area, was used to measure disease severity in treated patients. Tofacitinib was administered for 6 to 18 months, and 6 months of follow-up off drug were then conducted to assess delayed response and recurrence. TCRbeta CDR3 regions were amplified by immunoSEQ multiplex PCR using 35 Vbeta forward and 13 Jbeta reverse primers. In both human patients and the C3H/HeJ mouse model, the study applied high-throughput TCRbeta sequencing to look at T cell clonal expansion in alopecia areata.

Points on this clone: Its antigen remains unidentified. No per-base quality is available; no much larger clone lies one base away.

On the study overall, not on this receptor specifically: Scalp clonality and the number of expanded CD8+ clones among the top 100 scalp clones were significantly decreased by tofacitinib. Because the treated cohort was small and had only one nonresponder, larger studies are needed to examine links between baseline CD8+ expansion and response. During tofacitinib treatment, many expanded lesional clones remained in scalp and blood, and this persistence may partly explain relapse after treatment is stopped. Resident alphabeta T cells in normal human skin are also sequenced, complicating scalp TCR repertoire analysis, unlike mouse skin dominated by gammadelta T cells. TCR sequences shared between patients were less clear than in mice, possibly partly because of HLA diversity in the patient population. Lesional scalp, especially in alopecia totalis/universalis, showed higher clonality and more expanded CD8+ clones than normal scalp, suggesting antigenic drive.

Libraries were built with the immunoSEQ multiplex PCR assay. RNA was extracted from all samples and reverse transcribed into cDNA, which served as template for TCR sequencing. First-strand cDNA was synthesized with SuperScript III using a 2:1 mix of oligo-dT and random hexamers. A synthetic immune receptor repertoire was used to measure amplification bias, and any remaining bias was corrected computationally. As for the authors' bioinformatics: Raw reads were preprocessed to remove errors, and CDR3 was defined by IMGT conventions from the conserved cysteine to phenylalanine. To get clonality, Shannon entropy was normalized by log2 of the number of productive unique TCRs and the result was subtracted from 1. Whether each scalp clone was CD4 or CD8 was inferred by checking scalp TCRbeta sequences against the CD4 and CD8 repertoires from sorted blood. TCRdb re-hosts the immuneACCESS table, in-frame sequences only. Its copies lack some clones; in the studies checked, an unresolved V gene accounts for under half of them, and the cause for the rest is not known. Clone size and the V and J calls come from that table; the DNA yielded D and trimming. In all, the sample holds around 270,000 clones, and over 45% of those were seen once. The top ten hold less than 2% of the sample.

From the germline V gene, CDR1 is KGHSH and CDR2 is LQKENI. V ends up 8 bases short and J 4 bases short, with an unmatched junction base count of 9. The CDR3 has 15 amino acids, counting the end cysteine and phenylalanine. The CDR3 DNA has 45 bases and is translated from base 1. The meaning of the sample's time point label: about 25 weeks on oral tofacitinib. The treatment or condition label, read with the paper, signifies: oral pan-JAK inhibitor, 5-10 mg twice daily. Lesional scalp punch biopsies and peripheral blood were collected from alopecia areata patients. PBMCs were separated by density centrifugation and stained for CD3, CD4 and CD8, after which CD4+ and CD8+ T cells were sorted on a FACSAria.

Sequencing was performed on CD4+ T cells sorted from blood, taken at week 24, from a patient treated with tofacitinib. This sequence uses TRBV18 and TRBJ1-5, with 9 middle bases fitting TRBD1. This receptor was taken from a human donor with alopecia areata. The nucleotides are TGTGCCAGCACTACAGGGACAGGGATTAATCAGCCCCAGCATTTT. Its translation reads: CASTTGTGINQPQHF.